This TCR beta chain originates from a study of T-cell memory formation after mild COVID-19. Findings of the study overall: Clones contracting day 15 to 85 were balanced CD4/CD8; later expanders leaned CD4+. There was no confirmation that second-wave clones peaking on day 37 were SARS-CoV-2 specific.

One entry per CDR3 protein, called by TCRdb with MiXCR from the 5' RACE reads. Among hundreds of thousands of distinct CDR3 sequences listed, approximately 21% were seen once. Germline assignment: CDR1 SGHTA and CDR2 FQGNSA. The CDR3 totals 15 residues. Trimming removed 3 bases from V and 4 bases from J; junction bases left unmatched: 7. This clonotype was seen once. The antigen is not known. Sequenced sample: PBMCs or a T cell subset sorted from them (not recorded which). The sequence derives from an adult woman who had mild COVID-19 (a few samples of this study predate the infection). Cell type and time point are not known. The chain carries TRBV7-2 and TRBJ1-2, with 8 bases matching TRBD1. CDR3 sequence (DNA): TGTGCCAGCAGCTTGGGAGGACAGGGCCTCTATGGCTACACCTTC. Encoded protein: CASSLGGQGLYGYTF.